This T cell receptor (beta chain) came from a study of T cells in localized non-small cell lung cancer. The CDR3 runs to 15 residues. Trimming removed 5 bases from V and 1 base from J, with 14 bases in between. In germline, CDR1 is SGHNT, CDR2 YENEEA. The table came from immunoSEQ multiplex PCR; TCRdb's copy has only in-frame clones and leaves some out. The sample comprises about 59,000 clones, 91% of which are singletons, and less than 20% rests with the top ten. This receptor was taken from a man aged 40 to 70 with stage I lung adenocarcinoma. The chain is built from TRBV11-3 and TRBJ2-5, with TRBD1 as a possible D gene (6 bases). The starting material was peripheral blood, obtained before any cancer treatment. As DNA, the CDR3 is TGTGCCAGCAGCCGTAGTGGGGGCTCCCAAGAGACCCAGTACTTC. Protein sequence: CASSRSGGSQETQYF.